Listed below are T cell receptor beta chains from one sample, sequenced in a study of cytomegalovirus exposure and HLA in healthy donors. Method: immunoSEQ multiplex PCR; TCRdb's copy keeps in-frame clones and lacks some. The table records approximately 150,000 clones, 64% of them present only once. Sequenced: PBMCs. The receptors were sampled from a woman aged 30 to 39 in good health and CMV-seropositive. CDR3s include the opening cysteine and the closing phenylalanine or tryptophan. D genes are given only for firm matches. Size is omitted from some rows. Given values are once, few, many or a class for expanded clones.

abundance: .
d_gene: TRBD1
j_gene: TRBJ2-7
v_gene: TRBV9
CDR3aa: CASSYTATPGTGRHEQYF
CDR3nt: TGTGCCAGCAGCTATACCGCAACTCCCGGGACAGGGCGACACGAGCAGTACTTC

abundance: .
d_gene: TRBD1
j_gene: TRBJ1-2
v_gene: TRBV5-1
CDR3aa: CASSPGTGWDYGYTF
CDR3nt: TGCGCCAGCAGCCCAGGGACAGGGTGGGATTATGGCTACACCTTC

abundance: few
d_gene: .
j_gene: TRBJ1-4
v_gene: TRBV16
CDR3aa: CASSPSGGAREKLFF
CDR3nt: TGTGCCAGCAGCCCCTCCGGGGGAGCGAGGGAAAAACTGTTTTTT

abundance: once
d_gene: .
j_gene: TRBJ1-2
v_gene: TRBV4-1
CDR3aa: CASSQPSQGFYGYTF
CDR3nt: TGCGCCAGCAGCCAACCGTCCCAGGGCTTCTATGGCTACACCTTC

abundance: .
d_gene: .
j_gene: TRBJ2-5
v_gene: TRBV19
CDR3aa: CASSIREETQYF
CDR3nt: TGTGCCAGTAGTATTAGAGAAGAGACCCAGTACTTC

abundance: .
d_gene: TRBD2
j_gene: TRBJ2-3
v_gene: TRBV5-1
CDR3aa: CASSLTASGGASLRADTQYF
CDR3nt: TGCGCCAGCAGCTTGACGGCTAGCGGGGGGGCCAGTCTTCGGGCAGATACGCAGTATTTT

abundance: .
d_gene: .
j_gene: TRBJ1-2
v_gene: TRBV29-1
CDR3aa: CSVEDGRGSYGYTF
CDR3nt: TGCAGCGTTGAAGACGGCAGGGGTTCCTATGGCTACACCTTC

abundance: .
d_gene: .
j_gene: TRBJ2-7
v_gene: TRBV7-9
CDR3aa: CASSFSHQAYEQYF
CDR3nt: TGTGCCAGCAGCTTTTCTCATCAGGCCTACGAGCAGTACTTC

abundance: .
d_gene: TRBD1
j_gene: TRBJ2-3
v_gene: TRBV7-3
CDR3aa: CASSWGQFGVVDTQYF
CDR3nt: TGTGCCAGCAGCTGGGGACAGTTCGGTGTAGTAGATACGCAGTATTTT

abundance: .
d_gene: .
j_gene: TRBJ1-1
v_gene: TRBV20-1
CDR3aa: CSAGRNTEAFF
CDR3nt: TGCAGTGCTGGGAGAAACACTGAAGCTTTCTTT

abundance: .
d_gene: .
j_gene: TRBJ1-2
v_gene: TRBV7-9
CDR3aa: CASSNRVVAGGYTF
CDR3nt: TGTGCCAGCAGCAATCGTGTGGTGGCGGGAGGCTACACCTTC

abundance: .
d_gene: .
j_gene: TRBJ2-4
v_gene: TRBV19
CDR3aa: CATTSPRSRESIQYF
CDR3nt: TGTGCCACCACTAGCCCCCGCAGTAGGGAGAGCATTCAGTACTTC

abundance: .
d_gene: .
j_gene: TRBJ2-7
v_gene: TRBV6-5
CDR3aa: CASSYSSRERYEQYF
CDR3nt: TGTGCCAGCAGTTACTCGAGCCGGGAGCGGTACGAGCAGTACTTC

abundance: few
d_gene: TRBD2
j_gene: TRBJ2-3
v_gene: TRBV5-6
CDR3aa: CASSFGYGGRILSTDTQYF
CDR3nt: TGTGCCAGCAGCTTTGGCTACGGCGGGAGGATCCTAAGCACAGATACGCAGTATTTT

abundance: .
d_gene: TRBD2
j_gene: TRBJ2-2
v_gene: TRBV4-1
CDR3aa: CASSLPIAGVNTGELFF
CDR3nt: TGCGCCAGCAGCCTTCCTATCGCGGGGGTGAACACCGGGGAGCTGTTTTTT

abundance: .
d_gene: .
j_gene: TRBJ2-7
v_gene: TRBV5-1
CDR3aa: CASSSQGYEQYF
CDR3nt: TGCGCCAGCAGCTCACAGGGTTACGAGCAGTACTTC

abundance: .
d_gene: TRBD1
j_gene: TRBJ2-5
v_gene: TRBV5-1
CDR3aa: CASSTRDSQETQYF
CDR3nt: TGCGCCAGCAGCACCCGGGACAGCCAAGAGACCCAGTACTTC

abundance: .
d_gene: TRBD2
j_gene: TRBJ2-1
v_gene: TRBV19
CDR3aa: CASTSWGGDNEQFF
CDR3nt: TGTGCCAGTACCTCCTGGGGAGGGGATAATGAGCAGTTCTTC

abundance: few
d_gene: .
j_gene: TRBJ2-1
v_gene: TRBV13
CDR3aa: CASSLRGYNEQFF
CDR3nt: TGTGCCAGCAGCTTAAGGGGCTACAATGAGCAGTTCTTC

abundance: once
d_gene: .
j_gene: TRBJ1-5
v_gene: TRBV18
CDR3aa: CASSISGDSNQPQHF
CDR3nt: TGTGCCAGCTCAATTAGCGGAGATAGCAATCAGCCCCAGCATTTT

abundance: .
d_gene: .
j_gene: TRBJ2-3
v_gene: TRBV6-5
CDR3aa: CASTPFEGRTDTQYF
CDR3nt: TGTGCCAGCACTCCCTTCGAGGGTCGAACAGATACGCAGTATTTT

abundance: few
d_gene: TRBD2
j_gene: TRBJ2-7
v_gene: TRBV19
CDR3aa: CASSIVAGGSSYEQYF
CDR3nt: TGTGCCAGTAGTATAGTAGCGGGAGGGAGCTCCTACGAGCAGTACTTC

abundance: .
d_gene: .
j_gene: TRBJ2-5
v_gene: TRBV7-9
CDR3aa: CASSLLSGAQETQYF
CDR3nt: TGTGCCAGCAGCTTATTAAGCGGAGCTCAAGAGACCCAGTACTTC

abundance: .
d_gene: TRBD1
j_gene: TRBJ2-1
v_gene: TRBV27
CDR3aa: CDPGQVGSRRFNEQFF
CDR3nt: TGTGACCCGGGACAGGTCGGATCGCGACGGTTCAATGAGCAGTTCTTC

abundance: .
d_gene: TRBD2
j_gene: TRBJ2-1
v_gene: TRBV2
CDR3aa: CASRPRGGGYNEQFF
CDR3nt: TGTGCCAGCCGTCCTAGGGGCGGGGGGTACAATGAGCAGTTCTTC

abundance: .
d_gene: .
j_gene: TRBJ2-7
v_gene: TRBV7-8
CDR3aa: CASSLAATSYEQYF
CDR3nt: TGTGCCAGCAGCTTAGCGGCAACATCCTACGAGCAGTACTTC

abundance: .
d_gene: TRBD1
j_gene: TRBJ1-1
v_gene: TRBV7-2
CDR3aa: CASSLTDRKNTEAFF
CDR3nt: TGTGCCAGCAGCTTAACGGACAGGAAAAACACTGAAGCTTTCTTT

abundance: .
d_gene: .
j_gene: TRBJ1-1
v_gene: TRBV27
CDR3aa: CASSWGQNTEAFF
CDR3nt: TGTGCCAGCAGCTGGGGACAGAACACTGAAGCTTTCTTT

abundance: once
d_gene: .
j_gene: TRBJ2-3
v_gene: TRBV5-6
CDR3aa: CASSLVPSQPSDTQYF
CDR3nt: TGTGCCAGCAGCTTGGTGCCTAGCCAACCATCAGATACGCAGTATTTT

abundance: .
d_gene: .
j_gene: TRBJ2-2
v_gene: TRBV5-6
CDR3aa: CASSLLRAGNTGELFF
CDR3nt: TGTGCCAGCAGCTTGTTAAGAGCAGGAAACACCGGGGAGCTGTTTTTT

abundance: few
d_gene: TRBD1
j_gene: TRBJ1-2
v_gene: TRBV28
CDR3aa: CASSTTGNYGYTF
CDR3nt: TGTGCCAGCAGTACGACAGGGAACTATGGCTACACCTTC

abundance: .
d_gene: TRBD1
j_gene: TRBJ1-2
v_gene: TRBV7-9
CDR3aa: CASSFFRGYGYTF
CDR3nt: TGTGCCAGCAGCTTTTTCAGGGGGTATGGCTACACCTTC

abundance: .
d_gene: TRBD1
j_gene: TRBJ1-5
v_gene: TRBV5-6
CDR3aa: CASSLATGESNQPQHF
CDR3nt: TGTGCCAGCAGCTTGGCCACAGGGGAGAGCAATCAGCCCCAGCATTTT

abundance: .
d_gene: .
j_gene: TRBJ1-5
v_gene: TRBV7-8
CDR3aa: CASSPGGWAQPQHF
CDR3nt: TGTGCCAGCAGCCCGGGGGGTTGGGCTCAGCCCCAGCATTTT

abundance: once
d_gene: .
j_gene: TRBJ2-1
v_gene: TRBV10-3
CDR3aa: CAISESSDEQFF
CDR3nt: TGTGCCATCAGTGAGTCCTCAGATGAGCAGTTCTTC

abundance: .
d_gene: .
j_gene: TRBJ2-2
v_gene: TRBV4-2
CDR3aa: CASSQEAREWNTGELFF
CDR3nt: TGTGCCAGCAGCCAAGAGGCACGGGAGTGGAACACCGGGGAGCTGTTTTTT

abundance: .
d_gene: .
j_gene: TRBJ2-7
v_gene: TRBV5-6
CDR3aa: CASSLEGQISFSEQYF
CDR3nt: TGTGCCAGCAGCTTGGAAGGACAGATATCCTTTTCCGAGCAGTACTTC

abundance: .
d_gene: .
j_gene: TRBJ1-4
v_gene: TRBV9
CDR3aa: CASSGLGSDEKLFF
CDR3nt: TGTGCCAGCAGCGGCCTGGGGAGTGATGAAAAACTGTTTTTT

abundance: few
d_gene: TRBD1
j_gene: TRBJ2-7
v_gene: TRBV23-1
CDR3aa: CASLYRGTTYEQYF
CDR3nt: TGCGCCAGTTTATACAGGGGTACGACCTACGAGCAGTACTTC

abundance: .
d_gene: TRBD1
j_gene: TRBJ1-2
v_gene: TRBV27
CDR3aa: CASSPSGTGYGYTF
CDR3nt: TGTGCCAGCAGTCCGTCCGGGACAGGGTATGGCTACACCTTC

abundance: .
d_gene: .
j_gene: TRBJ1-2
v_gene: TRBV27
CDR3aa: CAGATGKGYGYTF
CDR3nt: TGTGCCGGGGCCACAGGGAAGGGGTATGGCTACACCTTC

abundance: .
d_gene: .
j_gene: TRBJ1-4
v_gene: TRBV6-5
CDR3aa: CASSLTGTNEKLFF
CDR3nt: TGTGCCAGCAGTCTTACAGGAACTAATGAAAAACTGTTTTTT

abundance: .
d_gene: TRBD2
j_gene: TRBJ2-7
v_gene: TRBV30
CDR3aa: CAWSVSLAGGSSYEQYF
CDR3nt: TGTGCCTGGAGTGTATCTCTAGCGGGGGGCAGCTCCTACGAGCAGTACTTC

abundance: .
d_gene: TRBD2
j_gene: TRBJ2-7
v_gene: TRBV6-4
CDR3aa: CARKNRDYLYEQYF
CDR3nt: TGTGCCAGGAAGAACCGGGACTACCTGTACGAGCAGTACTTC

abundance: .
d_gene: .
j_gene: TRBJ2-3
v_gene: TRBV5-6
CDR3aa: CASSWGRGATDTQYF
CDR3nt: TGTGCCAGCAGCTGGGGACGGGGGGCCACAGATACGCAGTATTTT

abundance: once
d_gene: .
j_gene: TRBJ2-7
v_gene: TRBV7-9
CDR3aa: CASSWTDPYEQYF
CDR3nt: TGTGCCAGCAGCTGGACAGACCCCTACGAGCAGTACTTC

abundance: .
d_gene: TRBD2
j_gene: TRBJ2-7
v_gene: TRBV7-2
CDR3aa: CASSLKRSSGGAPYEQYF
CDR3nt: TGTGCCAGCAGCTTAAAGAGGTCGTCGGGAGGGGCCCCCTACGAGCAGTACTTC

abundance: .
d_gene: TRBD1
j_gene: TRBJ2-1
v_gene: TRBV6-5
CDR3aa: CASNSGQGANEQFF
CDR3nt: TGTGCCAGCAATTCGGGACAGGGGGCGAATGAGCAGTTCTTC

abundance: .
d_gene: .
j_gene: TRBJ1-1
v_gene: TRBV10-1
CDR3aa: CASSSERVNTEAFF
CDR3nt: TGCGCCAGCAGTTCAGAGCGGGTTAACACTGAAGCTTTCTTT

abundance: .
d_gene: TRBD1
j_gene: TRBJ1-1
v_gene: TRBV7-9
CDR3aa: CASSGSSGGTEAFF
CDR3nt: TGTGCCAGCAGCGGATCCTCAGGGGGGACTGAAGCTTTCTTT

abundance: .
d_gene: .
j_gene: TRBJ1-5
v_gene: TRBV2
CDR3aa: CASRARGRYSNQPQHF
CDR3nt: TGTGCCAGCAGAGCTCGGGGGAGATATAGCAATCAGCCCCAGCATTTT

abundance: .
d_gene: TRBD2
j_gene: TRBJ2-1
v_gene: TRBV5-1
CDR3aa: CASSPVGIAGGYNEQFF
CDR3nt: TGCGCCAGCAGCCCTGTCGGGATAGCGGGAGGGTACAATGAGCAGTTCTTC